Following are 4 T cell receptor beta chains from one sample sequenced in a study of T cells in Graves' hyperthyroidism and ophthalmopathy. Template material for amplifying TCR beta CDR3 regions consisted of RNA transcripts. HTBI primers were the set used in a first-round RT-PCR of the TCR CDR3. Via MiXCR, TCRdb re-called the multiplex PCR reads, giving one row per CDR3 protein. The profile shows 750,000 to 900,000 distinct CDR3 sequences, 38% of them singletons. The sample was blood. The receptors were gathered from a man aged 18-30 years with Graves' hyperthyroidism.

This clonotype came up a few times. This rearrangement joins TRBV7-2 to TRBJ2-5, with a tentative D call TRBD2 (6 bases). The CDR3 consists of 15 residues. CDR1 and CDR2 (germline): SGHTA, FQGNSA. The V end was cut by 3 bases, the J end by 4 bases, with 15 bases between. CDR3 bases: TGTGCCAGCAGCTTGACTAGTAGGAGCCGAGAGACCCAGTACTTC. This gives the protein CASSLTSRSRETQYF.

On this clonotype: This sequence may be a read error, since a much larger clone differs from it by one base. The V call is TRBV10-3, the J call TRBJ2-7; D is undetermined. This CDR3 spans 12 amino acids. CDR1 is ENHRY, CDR2 SYGVKD, per germline. CDR3 bases: TGTGTCACCCCCGTAAGGATTTACGAGCAGTACTTC. Translating it yields CVTPVRIYEQYF.

The gene calls are TRBV12-3 or TRBV12-4 and TRBJ1-4; 8 bases fit TRBD1. With 7 bases clipped from V and 5 bases from J, the junction kept 6 bases outside the gene matches. This CDR3 has 14 amino acids. This CDR3 reads CASKKDRVNEKLFF. The DNA for the CDR3 is TGTGCCAGCAAGAAGGACAGGGTAAATGAAAAACTGTTTTTT.

This clonotype showed up many times. V and J are TRBV20-1 and TRBJ1-1, with no clear D. This CDR3 comprises 12 residues. The germline V gene encodes CDR1 DFQATT and CDR2 SNEGSKA (reference sequence). The V gene lost 1 base and the J gene lost 3 bases, with 6 bases spanning the gap. DNA for the CDR3: TGCAGTGCTAGAGCGGGGTACACTGAAGCTTTCTTT. Translation: CSARAGYTEAFF.